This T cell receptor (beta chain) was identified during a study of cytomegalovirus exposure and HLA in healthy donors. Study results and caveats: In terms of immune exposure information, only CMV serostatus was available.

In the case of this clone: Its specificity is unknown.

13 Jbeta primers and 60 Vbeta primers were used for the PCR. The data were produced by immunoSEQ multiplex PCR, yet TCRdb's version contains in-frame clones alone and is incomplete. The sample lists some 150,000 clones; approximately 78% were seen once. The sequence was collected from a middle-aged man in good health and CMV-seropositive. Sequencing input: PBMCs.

In DNA form, the CDR3 reads TGTGCCAGCAGCCCCGTGGTAGTCACCGGGGAGCTGTTTTTT. This gives the protein CASSPVVVTGELFF. The chain carries TRBV7-7 and TRBJ2-2; D remains unclear. Trimming shortened V by 5 bases and J by 4 bases, and 11 bases separated the two germline ends. Germline V lookup: CDR1 SSHAT, CDR2 FNYEAQ (reference sequence). This CDR3 contains 14 residues.